The 21 T cell receptor beta chains presented below share a single source sample, sequenced in a study of shared clonotypes between healthy human individuals. Only in-frame clones appear in the TCRdb table, and some are missing; sequencing was by immunoSEQ multiplex PCR. In the table there are about 2.4 million clones, around 94% of which are singletons. Sequenced sample: naive CD4+ T cells sorted from blood. Stated subset: CD45RA+ positively selected. Receptors originate from a man aged 18 to 30 in good health.

Comment on this clone: Other nucleotide sequences in the sample specify the same CDR3. The chain employs TRBV5-1 and TRBJ2-1; maybe TRBD1 (6 bases). Trimming pared 0 bases from V and 3 bases from J, leaving 10 bases between. Germline CDR1 is SGHRS and CDR2 is YFSETQ. This CDR3 is built from 15 residues. The CDR3 reads CASSLGGGGYNEQFF. The CDR3 region has the DNA TGCGCCAGCAGCTTGGGAGGGGGTGGCTACAATGAGCAGTTCTTC.

In its sample, this clone was seen a few times. The chain employs TRBV18 and TRBJ1-2; D is undetermined. Germline loops: CDR1 KGHSH, CDR2 LQKENI. This CDR3 has 14 residues. Trimming left V 10 bases short and J 0 bases short, with 15 bases between. Here the CDR3 DNA reads TGTGCCACCAAGACCGCAGAAGCTAACTATGGCTACACCTTC. It codes for CATKTAEANYGYTF.

V is TRBV2 and J is TRBJ2-3, with 9 bases lining up with TRBD2. With 3 bases clipped from V and 7 bases from J, the junction kept 8 bases outside the gene matches. This CDR3 is built from 15 residues. Germline V lookup: CDR1 SNHLY, CDR2 FYNNEI. Written as DNA, the CDR3 is TGTGCCAGCAGTGACTGGGGTAGCGGGGGAAATACGCAGTATTTT. This sequence encodes CASSDWGSGGNTQYF.

Here the CDR3 reads CSVGYGLAANEQFF. CDR3 sequence (DNA): TGCAGCGTTGGCTACGGACTAGCGGCCAATGAGCAGTTCTTC. The chain links TRBV29-1 to TRBJ2-1, with 10 bases that match TRBD2. CDR1 SQVTM and CDR2 ANQGSEA come from the germline V gene. With 4 bases clipped from V and 6 bases from J, the junction kept 6 bases outside the gene matches. The CDR3 runs to 14 residues.

V usage is TRBV5-1 and J usage is TRBJ2-1; 7 bases line up with TRBD2. The germline V gene has CDR1 SGHRS and CDR2 YFSETQ. The CDR3 is 15 residues long. V lost 0 bases, J lost 9 bases, and 9 bases stayed unmatched. CDR3 amino acids: CASSLEAGSVSEQFF. In nucleotides, the CDR3 is TGCGCCAGCAGCTTGGAAGCGGGATCCGTGAGTGAGCAGTTCTTC.

The chain combines TRBV6-5 with TRBJ2-3; weak D call: TRBD1 (5 bases). This CDR3 is 15 amino acids long. The V gene's germline CDR1 is MNHEY and CDR2 SVGAGI. V was cut by 7 bases and J by 1 base, with 15 bases left in between. The CDR3 here is CASTYGEGGTDTQYF. In DNA, the CDR3 is TGTGCCAGCACCTACGGCGAAGGGGGCACAGATACGCAGTATTTT.

The chain is built from TRBV2 and TRBJ2-3; the match to TRBD2 covers 9 bases. The trim removed 9 bases at V and 0 bases at J, leaving 4 bases unmatched. The CDR3 is 14 amino acids. Germline-derived CDR1 and CDR2 are SNHLY and FYNNEI. Here the CDR3 DNA reads TGTGCCAGTCGACTAGCGGAAAGCACAGATACGCAGTATTTT. Translation gives CASRLAESTDTQYF.

The chain has TRBV6-1 and TRBJ1-5, with no clear D. The CDR3 runs to 15 residues. CDR1 and CDR2 (germline): MNHNS, SASEGT. Trimming stripped 1 base from V and 3 bases from J, with 10 bases between. This chain's CDR3 is CASSEGAGYNQPQHF. Written as DNA, the CDR3 is TGTGCCAGCAGTGAAGGGGCAGGATACAATCAGCCCCAGCATTTT.

The rearrangement joins TRBV18 to TRBJ2-3; tentative D call: TRBD2 (7 bases). CDR1 KGHSH and CDR2 LQKENI come from the germline V gene. The CDR3 sequence is 16 residues long. Trimming cost V 0 bases and J 3 bases, with 13 bases left between them. CDR3 sequence (DNA): TGTGCCAGCTCACCACCGTTGCGGGGGCAGACAGATACGCAGTATTTT. Translation gives CASSPPLRGQTDTQYF.

Note on this clone: The identical CDR3 is also encoded by other nucleotide sequences in the sample. The DNA for the CDR3 is TGTGCCAGCTCACCGCAGGGGAGCTCCTACGAGCAGTACTTC. The encoded protein is CASSPQGSSYEQYF. This chain uses TRBV18 with TRBJ2-7; maybe TRBD1 (6 bases). Germline CDR1 reads KGHSH; CDR2 reads LQKENI. The CDR3 consists of 14 residues. V was trimmed by 3 bases and J by 0 bases, leaving 9 bases between them.

This chain connects TRBV10-1 to TRBJ2-7; D is unresolved. The V gene's germline CDR1 is WNHNN and CDR2 SYGVQD (reference sequence). The CDR3 runs to 15 residues. Trimming cost V 6 bases and J 1 base, with 16 bases left between them. The CDR3 DNA sequence: TGCGCCAGCAGCCCGGTTGCCGTTGCTTCCTACGAGCAGTACTTC. Protein product: CASSPVAVASYEQYF.

Notes on this clone: Other DNA sequences in the same sample also yield this CDR3. The V gene is TRBV9, the J gene TRBJ2-3; D is undetermined. Germline values: CDR1 SGDLS, CDR2 YYNGEE. V was clipped by 3 bases and J by 0 bases, with 5 bases between them. The CDR3 has 13 amino acids. CDR3 nucleotide sequence: TGTGCCAGCAGCGCGTCTAGCACAGATACGCAGTATTTT. This codes for CASSASSTDTQYF.

This clone was seen a single time. CDR3: CASSLGTGSPYEQYF. The DNA for the CDR3 is TGTGCCAGCAGCTTAGGGACAGGGAGCCCCTACGAGCAGTACTTC. The genes are TRBV5-4 and TRBJ2-7, with TRBD1 matching over 9 bases. Germline CDR1 SGHNT, CDR2 YYREEE (reference sequence). V gave up 2 bases and J gave up 2 bases; unmatched junction bases: 5. The length of the CDR3 is 15 residues. The complete variable domain, with remaining parts taken from reference TRBV5-4 and TRBJ2-7, reads ETGVTQSPTHLIKTRGQQVTLRCSSQSGHNTVSWYQQALGQGPQFIFQYYREEENGRGNFPPRFSGLQFPNYSSELNVNALELDDSALYLCASSLGTGSPYEQYFGPGTRLTVT.

V gene TRBV9 combines with J gene TRBJ2-7; no clear D. V gave up 1 base and J gave up 2 bases, with 10 bases separating them. The CDR3 extends over 14 amino acids. Germline lookup yields CDR1 SGDLS and CDR2 YYNGEE. Here the CDR3 DNA reads TGTGCCAGCAGCGTAACCATCGCGCCCTACGAGCAGTACTTC. It yields the protein CASSVTIAPYEQYF.

The CDR3 spells CASSDRGSSAPLHF. Written as DNA, the CDR3 is TGTGCCAGCAGCGATCGAGGCAGCTCGGCGCCCCTCCACTTT. The V gene is TRBV2, the J gene TRBJ1-6; no firm D call. The CDR3 runs to 14 residues. Trimming pared 6 bases from V and 13 bases from J, leaving 19 bases between. Germline V gives CDR1 SNHLY, CDR2 FYNNEI. Variable domain in full (rest from reference TRBV2 and TRBJ1-6): EPEVTQTPSHQVTQMGQEVILRCVPISNHLYFYWYRQILGQKVEFLVSFYNNEISEKSEIFDDQFSVERPDGSNFTLKIRSTKLEDSAMYFCASSDRGSSAPLHFGNGTRLTVT.

This rearrangement joins TRBV11-3 to TRBJ2-1; D unresolved. Germline V gene sequence: CDR1 SGHNT, CDR2 YENEEA. Trimming pared 1 base from V and 2 bases from J, leaving 9 bases between. The CDR3 is 15 residues long. CDR3 coding DNA: TGTGCCAGCAGCTTAGGGGAAACAGCCTACAATGAGCAGTTCTTC. This codes for CASSLGETAYNEQFF.

The chain is built from TRBV28 and TRBJ1-2; D call uncertain. V was trimmed by 6 bases and J by 7 bases, leaving 12 bases between them. The CDR3 has 12 residues. Germline CDR1 MDHEN, CDR2 SYDVKM. In DNA form, the CDR3 reads TGTGCCAGCAGCACCAGAACCCGTGGCTACACCTTC. Protein: CASSTRTRGYTF.

This chain connects TRBV5-4 to TRBJ2-1, with a possible D match to TRBD1 (6 bases). In germline, CDR1 is SGHNT, CDR2 YYREEE (reference sequence). CDR3 size: 14 residues. The ends were cut back, 4 bases at V and 4 bases at J, with 12 bases in the middle. The CDR3 loop reads CASSPTGTYNEQFF. DNA of the CDR3: TGTGCCAGCAGCCCCACCGGGACATACAATGAGCAGTTCTTC.

Concerning this clone: Other DNA variants within this sample encode the same CDR3. V gene TRBV11-3 combines with J gene TRBJ2-5; D gene unclear. V lost 5 bases and J lost 2, with 9 bases in between. The CDR3 extends over 13 amino acids. Germline CDR1 is SGHNT and CDR2 is YENEEA. In nucleotides, the CDR3 is TGTGCCAGCAGCCTTTCCTCACAAGAGACCCAGTACTTC. Translating gives CASSLSSQETQYF. The variable domain in full, completed from reference TRBV11-3 and TRBJ2-5, reads EAGVVQSPRYKIIEKKQPVAFWCNPISGHNTLYWYLQNLGQGPELLIRYENEEAVDDSQLPKDRFSAERLKGVDSTLKIQPAELGDSAVYLCASSLSSQETQYFGPGTRLLVL.

The gene calls are TRBV9 and TRBJ2-1, with TRBD2 matching over 9 bases. This CDR3 has 16 amino acids. The germline gives CDR1 SGDLS, CDR2 YYNGEE. Trimming cost V 0 bases and J 8 bases; bases outside gene matches: 9. DNA of the CDR3: TGTGCCAGCAGCGTAGCCCATAGCGGGAGTTTCGATGAGCAGTTCTTC. Protein product: CASSVAHSGSFDEQFF.

This chain uses TRBV9 with TRBJ1-2; D gene ambiguous. CDR3 length: 13 residues. V was cut by 0 bases and J by 7 bases, with 10 bases left in between. Germline-derived CDR1 and CDR2 are SGDLS and YYNGEE. The CDR3 is CASSVVNGLGYTF. CDR3 bases: TGTGCCAGCAGCGTAGTCAATGGGCTTGGCTACACCTTC.